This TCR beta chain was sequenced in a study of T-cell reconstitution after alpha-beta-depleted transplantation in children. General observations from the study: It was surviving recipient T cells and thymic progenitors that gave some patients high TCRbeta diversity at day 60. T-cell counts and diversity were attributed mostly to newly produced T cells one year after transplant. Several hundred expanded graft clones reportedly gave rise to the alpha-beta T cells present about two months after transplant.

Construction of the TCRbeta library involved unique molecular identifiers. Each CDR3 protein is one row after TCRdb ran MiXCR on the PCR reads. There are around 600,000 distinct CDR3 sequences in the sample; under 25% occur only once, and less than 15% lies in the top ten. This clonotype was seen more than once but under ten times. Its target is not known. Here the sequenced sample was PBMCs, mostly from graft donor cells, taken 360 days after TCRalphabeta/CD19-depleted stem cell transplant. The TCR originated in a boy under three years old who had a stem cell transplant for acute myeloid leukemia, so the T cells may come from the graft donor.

The CDR3 nucleotides read TGTGCCAGCAGCTTAGATCTAATACAAGGCGGTAATGAGCAGTTCTTC. It yields the protein CASSLDLIQGGNEQFF. The chain joins TRBV11-2 to TRBJ2-1; D not resolved. Trimming cost V 0 bases and J 7 bases, with 16 bases left between them. The CDR3 has 16 residues. Germline V gives CDR1 SGHAT, CDR2 FQNNGV.